This is a list of T cell receptor beta chains from one sample in a study of blood T cells in healthy people across ages. From the 5' RACE reads, TCRdb called clonotypes with MiXCR, one entry per CDR3 protein. The top ten clones hold roughly 20% of a sample with roughly 500,000 distinct CDR3 sequences, 25% to 30% of them seen once. Specimen: blood. The receptor source for this set is a woman in her 70s in good health. CDR3s include the opening cysteine and the closing phenylalanine or tryptophan. The D gene is left open where the match is weak. A row's size may be missing; if present it is once, few, many or a size class.

TRBD1 TRBJ2-4 . TRBV7-2 CASSFSWTGVKNIQYF TGTGCCAGCAGCTTTTCATGGACAGGGGTCAAAAACATTCAGTACTTC
TRBD1 TRBJ2-7 many TRBV12-3/TRBV12-4 CASGRDRFMEQYF TGTGCCAGTGGCCGGGACAGGTTTATGGAGCAGTACTTC
TRBD1 TRBJ2-1 . TRBV24-1 CATSPLRDRRHDEQFF TGTGCCACCAGTCCTTTGCGGGACAGGAGGCACGATGAGCAGTTCTTC
. TRBJ1-2 . TRBV9 CASSRTGGDYGYTF TGTGCCAGCAGCCGAACAGGTGGGGACTATGGCTACACCTTC
TRBD1 TRBJ2-6 few TRBV6-1 CASSRQTGSGANVLTF TGTGCCAGCAGCCGTCAGACAGGGTCTGGGGCCAACGTCCTGACTTTC
. TRBJ2-3 . TRBV12-3/TRBV12-4 CASSLWWGDSTDTQYF TGTGCCAGCAGTTTATGGTGGGGAGATAGCACAGATACGCAGTATTTT
TRBD2 TRBJ2-5 . TRBV5-1 CASSSSGYQETQYF TGCGCCAGCAGCTCTAGCGGGTACCAAGAGACCCAGTACTTC
. TRBJ1-4 few TRBV29-1 CSVWGADEELFF TGCAGCGTGTGGGGCGCAGATGAAGAACTGTTTTTT
TRBD2 TRBJ2-5 . TRBV6-1 CASSATLAGGQETQYF TGTGCCAGCAGCGCGACACTAGCGGGGGGACAAGAGACCCAGTACTTC
TRBD2 TRBJ2-3 . TRBV6-2/TRBV6-3 CASSYELAGTDTQYF TGTGCCAGCAGTTACGAACTAGCGGGCACAGATACGCAGTATTTT
. TRBJ2-1 many TRBV5-1 CASRPGPNLDEQFF TGCGCCAGCAGGCCTGGACCCAATTTGGATGAGCAGTTCTTC
TRBD2 TRBJ2-1 . TRBV18 CASMRGRSYNEQFF TGTGCCAGCATGCGGGGGAGGTCCTACAATGAGCAGTTCTTC
. TRBJ1-1 few TRBV20-1 CSATAEANTEAFF TGCAGTGCTACAGCCGAGGCGAACACTGAAGCTTTCTTT
. TRBJ2-1 . TRBV6-5 CASSEGVNEQFF TGTGCCAGCAGTGAAGGGGTGAATGAGCAGTTCTTC
. TRBJ1-6 many TRBV28 CASSLSPLGMGSPLHF TGTGCCAGCAGTTTATCCCCCCTAGGGATGGGCTCACCCCTCCACTTT
. TRBJ2-4 few TRBV2 CASSRLLIQNIQYF TGTGCCAGCAGCCGCCTATTGATACAAAACATTCAGTACTTC
TRBD2 TRBJ2-2 . TRBV7-2 CASSQSSGGYTGELFF TGTGCCAGCAGCCAATCTAGCGGGGGGTACACCGGGGAGCTGTTTTTT
. TRBJ2-3 many TRBV2 CASSDLSQDTQYF TGTGCCAGCAGTGATCTATCGCAGGATACGCAGTATTTT
. TRBJ1-3 few TRBV29-1 CSGNIDSGNTIYF TGCAGCGGAAACATCGACTCTGGAAACACCATATATTTT
TRBD1 TRBJ1-5 . TRBV5-1 CASSSGQGSGNQPQHF TGCGCCAGCAGCTCGGGACAGGGCTCCGGCAATCAGCCCCAGCATTTT
TRBD1 TRBJ2-3 few TRBV5-1 CASGAGQGADTQYF TGCGCCAGCGGAGCGGGACAGGGAGCAGATACGCAGTATTTT
. TRBJ2-4 . TRBV5-1 CASSLAGGRVQYF TGCGCCAGCAGCTTGGCCGGGGGACGGGTTCAGTACTTC
. TRBJ2-5 . TRBV12-3/TRBV12-4 CASSYWEKETQYF TGTGCCAGCAGTTACTGGGAAAAAGAGACCCAGTACTTC
. TRBJ2-2 few TRBV7-2 CASSFSPGMNTGELFF TGTGCCAGCAGCTTTAGCCCGGGGATGAACACCGGGGAGCTGTTTTTT
TRBD2 TRBJ2-4 few TRBV6-1 CASNAGTSGAKAKNIQYF TGTGCCAGCAACGCCGGGACTAGCGGGGCGAAAGCCAAAAACATTCAGTACTTC
. TRBJ1-5 . TRBV29-1 CSVRQGRGQPQHF TGCAGCGTTCGGCAGGGGAGGGGTCAGCCCCAGCATTTT
TRBD1 TRBJ2-2 few TRBV5-1 CASSLRQGPTGELFF TGCGCCAGCAGCCTACGACAGGGGCCCACCGGGGAGCTGTTTTTT
. TRBJ2-2 few TRBV11-2 CASSAQSRSTGELFF TGTGCCAGCAGCGCCCAATCCCGGAGCACCGGGGAGCTGTTTTTT
. TRBJ2-3 . TRBV7-2 CASSLVASTSTDTQYF TGTGCCAGCAGCTTAGTGGCGAGTACTAGCACAGATACGCAGTATTTT
. TRBJ2-2 . TRBV14 CATTFGGRGTGELFF TGTGCCACCACCTTCGGGGGGCGAGGCACCGGGGAGCTGTTTTTT
TRBD1 TRBJ1-2 few TRBV2 CASSEYRGNGYTF TGTGCCAGCAGTGAATACAGGGGGAATGGCTACACCTTC
TRBD1 TRBJ1-2 few TRBV7-9 CASRGGPDGYTF TGTGCCAGCAGAGGGGGCCCGGATGGCTACACCTTC
. TRBJ2-5 many TRBV29-1 CSVKTGRQETQYF TGCAGCGTCAAGACAGGTCGTCAAGAGACCCAGTACTTC
. TRBJ1-4 few TRBV21-1 CASSKEGVERTEPNEKLFF TGTGCCAGCAGCAAAGAGGGGGTTGAAAGGACAGAACCTAATGAAAAACTGTTTTTT
. TRBJ2-4 . TRBV7-9 CASSLGGGRAIQYF TGTGCCAGCAGCTTAGGGGGGGGGCGTGCCATTCAGTACTTC
TRBD1 TRBJ1-1 few TRBV29-1 CSVEDHGGGQGVEEAFF TGCAGCGTTGAAGATCACGGGGGGGGACAGGGGGTGGAAGAAGCTTTCTTT
TRBD1 TRBJ2-7 . TRBV5-1 CASRAGTDISYEQYF TGCGCCAGCAGGGCCGGGACAGACATATCCTACGAGCAGTACTTC
. TRBJ2-7 few TRBV2 CASSKLDPEQYF TGTGCCAGCAGTAAGCTAGACCCCGAGCAGTACTTC
TRBD2 TRBJ2-5 once TRBV7-3 CASSLSSAGGRETQYF TGTGCCAGCAGCTTAAGCTCAGCGGGGGGGCGGGAGACCCAGTACTTC
. TRBJ2-7 . TRBV20-1 CSARGLGAYEQYF TGCAGTGCTAGGGGGCTAGGAGCCTACGAGCAGTACTTC
. TRBJ2-7 . TRBV4-2 CASSQETRTEQYF TGTGCCAGCAGCCAGGAGACTAGAACCGAGCAGTACTTC
. TRBJ1-3 few TRBV3-1 CASSQDLTALAGTIYF TGTGCCAGCAGCCAAGATCTTACAGCTCTTGCCGGCACCATATATTTT